This T cell receptor (beta chain) was obtained from a study of T cell repertoires in cytomegalovirus infection. Whole-study context: CMV epitopes, recently identified HLA-C-restricted and well-studied HLA-B-restricted, were used. Whole-study findings and limits: HLA-C-restricted CMV clonotypes gave the most frequent clonotype in two of eight donors.

TCRdb reprocessed the reads via MiXCR and lists one record per CDR3 protein. The sample yields 550,000 to 850,000 distinct CDR3 sequences, 33% seen once. The V and J ends lost 5 bases and 1 base respectively, with 14 bases between them. Germline loops: CDR1 SEHNR, CDR2 FQNEAQ (reference sequence). This CDR3 contains 16 residues. On this clonotype itself: The target antigen is unknown.

The specimen was cultured PBMCs, collected from culture after CMV antigen stimulation. The receptor was isolated from a human donor in good health (CMV status not recorded). Some clones in this sample may be carry-over from other donors' samples. V gene TRBV7-9 combines with J gene TRBJ2-2, with a weak D call TRBD1 (6 bases). The CDR3 loop reads CASSPKGEMNTGELFF. As DNA, the CDR3 is TGTGCCAGCAGCCCTAAGGGGGAAATGAACACCGGGGAGCTGTTTTTT.